The present TCR beta chain was sequenced within a study of PD-L1 blockade in urothelial cancer (dated by TCRdb to 2017 to 2019). At the level of the whole study: Therapy was started in the mid-2010s for all patients, and atezolizumab 1,200 mg was administered intravenously every 3 weeks. About nine tenths of the roughly 30 patients were males with bladder-origin urothelial cancer, and 18 of 29 reported a prior smoking history. Durable clinical benefit was defined as a progression-free survival longer than 6 months, and TCR features were additionally tested against progression-free survival and overall survival. Pretreatment tumor samples, along with matched peripheral blood collected serially before and after atezolizumab treatment, underwent TCR sequencing. Blood samples were analyzed at 3 weeks after treatment start (second dose) and at 6 weeks after treatment start. Several patients achieved durable clinical benefit and about 19 did not. Blood samples gave median yields of about 150,000 T cells and some 84,000 unique TCRs, along with a median clonality of around 0.08. In the same patients, pretreatment tumors underwent whole exome sequencing and RNA sequencing in addition to TCR sequencing. An ECOG performance status of 0 or 1 was recorded for the patients, and 0 to 3 prior chemotherapy regimens had been received by the patients. Some 29 patients had pretreatment blood TCR-seq, roughly 25 had at least one posttreatment blood collection, and roughly 25 had tumor TCR-seq. Somatic, immune and clinical correlates of response to PD-L1 blockade with atezolizumab in urothelial cancer were the focus of an exploratory multi-omic analysis.

Synthetic TCR analog templates were spiked into each PCR so that absolute template abundance could be estimated from read counts. TCRbeta CDR3 regions were amplified from genomic DNA with bias-controlled V and J gene primers using the immunoSEQ assay. Sequencing of rearranged TCRbeta segments was done at approximately 20X coverage. The authors' pipeline ran thus. Clustering was used to correct sequencing errors, and CDR3s were annotated against IMGT so that V, D and J genes could be assigned. Out-of-frame and stop-codon sequences were excluded, and only productive TCRbeta rearrangements were used in downstream analyses. Clonality was computed as one minus Shannon entropy normalized by the log of the number of unique productive sequences. Fisher's exact test with Benjamini-Hochberg correction, at a threshold of adjusted p below 0.01, was used to find clones that differed between time points or between blood and tumor. TCRdb's version of the immuneACCESS table is confined to in-frame rearrangements and falls short of the full clone set. An unresolved V gene accounts for under half of the shortfall where checked; the remainder is of unknown origin. V, J and clone size derive from that table, while D and trimming were established from the DNA sequence. The sample has 35,000 to 45,000 clones on record, 75% to 95% of them singletons. 8.3% of the sample is in the top ten clones.

Ends trimmed: V by 0 bases, J by 7 bases; bases unmatched to a gene: 14. Including the terminal cysteine and phenylalanine, the CDR3 comprises 18 residues. The entry retains the CDR3 DNA only, 54 bases that are in frame from base 1. From a lookup of the germline V gene (reference sequence), CDR1 and CDR2 are LNHNV and YYDKDF. A total of 29 patients with locally advanced or metastatic urothelial carcinoma, treated at Memorial Sloan Kettering on a trial protocol, made up the cohort. Peripheral blood mononuclear cells were collected from each patient pretreatment and during treatment, giving between 1 and 8 total time points per patient. The Qiagen DNeasy Blood extraction kit was used to purify genomic DNA from total PBMCs and tumor samples. PBMCs were collected pretreatment and during treatment, and were isolated and stored as previously described. The research as a whole found: A pretreatment peripheral blood TCR clonality below the median was linked to improved progression-free and overall survival. Because the sample size was small (n ≈ 29) and many of the analyses were exploratory, the results are meant to be hypothesis-generating. At 3 weeks after the start of treatment, tumor-associated TCR clones in peripheral blood had expanded more in patients with durable benefit (n ≈ 20, p = 0.022).

Concerning this clone: This receptor's antigen is unknown. Base qualities are not recorded, but no much larger clone differs from it by a single base.

This clonotype was obtained from a man between 65 and 79 years old with urothelial cancer. This chain is built from TRBV15 and TRBJ2-7; 11 bases in between match TRBD2. Sequences were derived from PBMCs, sampled around atezolizumab (anti-PD-L1) treatment. CDR3 loop: CATSRDLRGSGRAGEQYF. Here is the DNA: TGTGCCACCAGCAGAGATCTCAGGGGTAGCGGGAGGGCCGGGGAGCAGTACTTC.